This entry is about one TCR beta chain. The length of the CDR3 is 14 residues. The germline CDR1 and CDR2 sequences are ENHRY and SYGVKD. V was clipped by 3 bases and J by 2 bases; unmatched bases: 3. These data originate in a study of blood T cell repertoires in COVID-19. Across the whole study: Acute and convalescent COVID-19 samples came from the United States, Italy and Spain. T cells, B-cell-depleted T cells, or PBMCs supplied cDNA or gDNA.

Per the study methods: Amplification of reference gene primers was used by the study to estimate nucleated cell counts. Only in-frame clones appear in the TCRdb table, and some are missing; sequencing was by immunoSEQ multiplex PCR. D and trimming come from the DNA, and the V and J calls and clone size come from that table. The sample holds 16,000 or so clones, about 89% seen once. The V and J genes are TRBV10-3 and TRBJ1-2, with 7 bases identical to TRBD1. The receptor was derived from an elderly man with acute or convalescent COVID-19. The material sequenced was peripheral blood. Here the CDR3 DNA reads TGTGCCATCAGTGACTTGGGACAGAACTATGGCTACACCTTC. Translation gives CAISDLGQNYGYTF.